This is a list of T cell receptor beta chains from one sample in a study of T-cell memory formation after mild COVID-19. TCRdb re-called the 5' RACE reads with MiXCR, one entry per CDR3 protein. The repertoire holds about 410,000 distinct CDR3 sequences, roughly 18% seen once, with around a fifth in the top ten. Material: PBMCs or a T cell subset sorted from them (not recorded which). The receptors stem from a man younger than 30 who had mild COVID-19 (a few samples of this study predate the infection). Cell type and time point are not known. Both conserved end residues are part of each CDR3. Size is stated for part of the rows, as once, few or many counts, or as a class when the clone is expanded.

V: TRBV7-2
size: -
CDR3: CASSLDGHRYNEQFF

V: TRBV2
size: once
CDR3: CASSDLGSGPMNTEAFF

V: TRBV9
size: -
CDR3: CASSATGLAGGFEQFF

V: TRBV6-6
size: -
CDR3: CASSYRGQTTAQPQHF

V: TRBV19
size: -
CDR3: CASSIMVGNYGYTF

V: TRBV7-9
size: many
CDR3: CASSFLNPDRANQPQHF

V: TRBV12-3/TRBV12-4
size: -
CDR3: CASSLEGRGSGYTF

V: TRBV28
size: few
CDR3: CASGGAVTDTQYF

V: TRBV29-1
size: few
CDR3: CSVDTDYEQYF

V: TRBV4-1
size: -
CDR3: CASSQEQQGFIRETQYF

V: TRBV4-1
size: -
CDR3: CASSHPQGRRQPQHF

V: TRBV6-5
size: -
CDR3: CASSSIIPKADTQYF

V: TRBV29-1
size: few
CDR3: CSVSGRHRMNTEAFF

V: TRBV6-6
size: few
CDR3: CASSRWDGPSSGNTIYF

V: TRBV28
size: -
CDR3: CASTGAKNIQYF

V: TRBV7-9
size: few
CDR3: CASSLQGARGKRTQYF

V: TRBV3-1
size: -
CDR3: CASSQAGGFGGYGYTF

V: TRBV6-6
size: -
CDR3: CASSRHPSGPTGELFF

V: TRBV7-2
size: -
CDR3: CASSVDPNTEAFF

V: TRBV24-1
size: few
CDR3: CATSGIPEVEKLFF

V: TRBV20-1
size: -
CDR3: CSAGTGMGPNTEAFF

V: TRBV6-2/TRBV6-3
size: few
CDR3: CASSYGGRGNEQFF

V: TRBV7-2
size: -
CDR3: CASSLADGGPGGGYTF

V: TRBV7-2
size: few
CDR3: CASSSTGTGFMAGSGYTF

V: TRBV5-4
size: -
CDR3: CASSRRLGTSGGIYTDTQYF

V: TRBV7-2
size: -
CDR3: CASRAGTGISSSYNSPLHF

V: TRBV30
size: many
CDR3: CAWNGGQYYGYTF

V: TRBV12-3/TRBV12-4
size: many
CDR3: CASRGQYNTGELFF

V: TRBV11-3
size: -
CDR3: CASSLVGGRRGEQFF

V: TRBV24-1
size: -
CDR3: CATSLSLTNEQFF

V: TRBV6-2/TRBV6-3
size: few
CDR3: CASRKAGSEPQHF

V: TRBV7-3
size: -
CDR3: CASSSTGDSYNSPLHF

V: TRBV5-1
size: -
CDR3: CASSEGQTGGYGYTF

V: TRBV6-6
size: few
CDR3: CASTRQSSGNTIYF